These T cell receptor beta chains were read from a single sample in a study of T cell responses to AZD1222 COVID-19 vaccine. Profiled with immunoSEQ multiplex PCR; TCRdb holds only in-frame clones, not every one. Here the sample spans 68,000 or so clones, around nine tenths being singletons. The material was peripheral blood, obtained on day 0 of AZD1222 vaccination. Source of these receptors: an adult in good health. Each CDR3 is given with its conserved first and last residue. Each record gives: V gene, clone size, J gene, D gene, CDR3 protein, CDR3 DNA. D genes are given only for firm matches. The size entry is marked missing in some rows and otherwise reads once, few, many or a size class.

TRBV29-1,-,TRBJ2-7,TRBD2,CSVRLADSYEQYF,TGCAGCGTCAGACTAGCGGACTCCTACGAGCAGTACTTC
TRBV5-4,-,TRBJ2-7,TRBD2,CASSPRAAGGDEQYF,TGTGCCAGCAGCCCCCGTGCAGCGGGAGGGGACGAGCAGTACTTC
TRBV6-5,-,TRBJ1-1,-,CASGYTEAFF,TGTGCCAGCGGGTACACTGAAGCTTTCTTT
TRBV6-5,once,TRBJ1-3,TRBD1,CASSTQGAENTIYF,TGTGCCAGCAGTACTCAGGGGGCTGAAAACACCATATATTTT
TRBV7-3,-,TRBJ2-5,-,CASSFRSPGLTQETQYF,TGTGCCAGCAGCTTCCGAAGCCCGGGCCTGACACAAGAGACCCAGTACTTC
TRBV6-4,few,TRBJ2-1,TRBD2,CASSEGLEYNEQFF,TGTGCCAGCAGTGAGGGACTAGAATACAATGAGCAGTTCTTC
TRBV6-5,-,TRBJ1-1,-,CASSLLSGTEAFF,TGTGCCAGCAGTCTATTATCCGGGACAGAAGCTTTCTTT
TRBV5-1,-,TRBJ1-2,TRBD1,CASSLPGQGAYGYTF,TGCGCCAGCAGCTTACCGGGACAGGGGGCTTATGGCTACACCTTC
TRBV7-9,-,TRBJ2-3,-,CASSLGFADTQYF,TGTGCCAGCAGCTTAGGCTTTGCGGATACGCAGTATTTT
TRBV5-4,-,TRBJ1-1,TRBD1,CASSRSGTGITEAFF,TGTGCCAGCAGCCGAAGTGGGACAGGGATCACTGAAGCTTTCTTT
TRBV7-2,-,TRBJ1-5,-,CASSLEPSLEPQHF,TGTGCCAGCAGCTTAGAACCAAGCTTGGAGCCCCAGCATTTT
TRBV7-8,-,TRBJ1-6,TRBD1,CASSLAFLQGGGNSPLHF,TGTGCCAGCAGCTTAGCTTTTCTACAGGGGGGAGGGAATTCACCCCTCCACTTT
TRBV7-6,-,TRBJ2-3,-,CASMLDVETDTQYF,TGTGCCAGCATGTTAGATGTGGAAACAGATACGCAGTATTTT
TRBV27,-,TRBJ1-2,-,CASSFQGDYGYTF,TGTGCCAGCAGTTTTCAAGGGGACTATGGCTACACCTTC
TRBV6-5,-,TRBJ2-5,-,CASRLVEETQYF,TGTGCCAGTCGACTAGTAGAGGAGACCCAGTACTTC
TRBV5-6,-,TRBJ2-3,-,CASRSTSTDTQYF,TGTGCCAGCAGGTCTACTAGCACAGATACGCAGTATTTT
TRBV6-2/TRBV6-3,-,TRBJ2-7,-,CASSYSSPGAKDEQYF,TGTGCCAGCAGTTATTCCTCACCAGGGGCCAAGGACGAGCAGTACTTC
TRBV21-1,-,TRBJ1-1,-,CASSIAQGGNTEAFF,TGTGCCAGCAGCATCGCACAGGGGGGGAACACTGAAGCTTTCTTT
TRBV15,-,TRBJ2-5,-,CATSRGKIGGHETQYF,TGTGCCACCAGCAGAGGAAAGATCGGGGGGCACGAGACCCAGTACTTC
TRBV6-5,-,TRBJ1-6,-,CASSFRGENSPLHF,TGTGCCAGCAGTTTCAGGGGAGAGAATTCACCCCTCCACTTT
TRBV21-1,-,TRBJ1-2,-,CASRGGANYGYTF,TGTGCCAGCCGCGGGGGGGCGAACTATGGCTACACCTTC
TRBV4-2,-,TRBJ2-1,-,CASSQVRDSYNEQFF,TGTGCCAGCAGCCAAGTACGGGACTCCTACAATGAGCAGTTCTTC
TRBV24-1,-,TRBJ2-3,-,CATSESGADTQYF,TGTGCCACCAGTGAATCAGGGGCAGATACGCAGTATTTT
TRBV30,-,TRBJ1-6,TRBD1,CAWRLQGRMESPLHF,TGTGCCTGGAGACTACAGGGGAGGATGGAGTCACCCCTCCACTTT
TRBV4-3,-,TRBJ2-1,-,CASSQDGNRYNEQFF,TGCGCCAGCAGCCAAGACGGGAATAGGTACAATGAGCAGTTCTTC
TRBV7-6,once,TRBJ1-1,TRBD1,CASSFRTGLNTEAFF,TGTGCCAGCAGCTTCAGGACAGGACTAAACACTGAAGCTTTCTTT